Presented here are 7 T cell receptor beta chains from one specimen sequenced in a study of tumor-infiltrating lymphocytes in primary liver carcinoma. The researchers produced TCR beta cDNA from 500 to 550 ng total RNA with a constant-region primer. TCR beta libraries came from three nested multiplex PCR rounds using slightly modified ARM-PCR. A C-beta reverse primer and TRBV1-TRBV30 forward primers served in each of the first two PCR rounds, at about 10 cycles apiece. TCRdb re-derived calls from the multiplex PCR reads in MiXCR, one entry per CDR3 protein. This sample yields 300,000 to 400,000 distinct CDR3 sequences, of which about 65% are seen a single time; 5.5% to 7% belongs to the top ten. RNA isolated from unsorted whole blood supplied the blood RNA, with germline DNA also extracted. The sample was peripheral blood. The receptors originated from a man aged 40-55 years with primary liver carcinoma and hepatitis B virus infection.

As concerns this clonotype: The CDR3 end shows no conserved phenylalanine or tryptophan, and so a read error is likely. Because the CDR3's place on the DNA is in doubt, the DNA is left out and the CDR3 is given as listed by TCRdb. V is TRBV4-3 and J is TRBJ2-3; TRBD2 is the table's D call and was not checked against the DNA. Germline CDR1 reads LGHNA; CDR2 reads YSLEER. 16 amino acids form the CDR3, both terminal residues included. This CDR3 is CASSQGYSEITDTRYL.

Note on this clonotype: A much more abundant neighbour one base away suggests this may be a read error. The chain uses TRBV10-3 and TRBJ1-3; D gene uncertain. The CDR3 is 14 amino acids. CDR1 is ENHRY, CDR2 SYGVKD, per germline. The V and J ends lost 4 bases and 0 bases respectively, with 7 bases between them. The CDR3: CAISGWISGNTIYF. CDR3 bases: TGTGCCATCAGTGGATGGATCTCTGGAAACACCATATATTTT.

In this sample, this clonotype turned up once. The chain employs TRBV5-1 and TRBJ2-7; a possible D gene is TRBD2 (6 bases). V was trimmed by 0 bases and J by 2 bases, leaving 9 bases between them. There are 14 residues in the CDR3. Looked up from germline, CDR1 is SGHRS and CDR2 is YFSETQ. The CDR3 region is CASSLEEGPYEQYF. CDR3 DNA: TGCGCCAGCAGCTTGGAGGAGGGTCCCTACGAGCAGTACTTC.

The chain employs TRBV4-3 and TRBJ2-5; maybe TRBD2 (5 bases). The germline V and J ends were trimmed by 1 base and 5 bases, with 17 bases remaining between them. Germline V gives CDR1 LGHNA, CDR2 YSLEER. CDR3 length: 16 residues. The CDR3 protein is CASSQGLVGVYETQYF. As DNA, the CDR3 is TGCGCCAGCAGCCAAGGGTTAGTGGGAGTGTACGAGACCCAGTACTTC.

This chain joins TRBV28 and TRBJ1-2; D is possibly TRBD1 (5 bases). In germline, CDR1 is MDHEN, CDR2 SYDVKM. This CDR3 contains 12 residues. Deletions cut 4 bases from V and 8 bases from J, with 11 bases between. This CDR3 is CASSSREEGYTF. CDR3 nucleotides: TGTGCCAGCAGTTCCAGGGAAGAGGGCTACACCTTC.

There are a few counts of this clonotype. A much more abundant neighbour one base away suggests this may be a read error. V gene TRBV7-9 combines with J gene TRBJ2-7; D gene ambiguous. The CDR3 runs to 11 residues. From germline, CDR1 is SEHNR and CDR2 FQNEAQ (reference sequence). CDR3 sequence: CASGLGFEQYF. The CDR3 DNA is TGTGCCAGCGGCTTGGGGTTCGAGCAGTACTTC.

V usage is TRBV11-1 and J usage is TRBJ2-7; 7 nucleotides agree with TRBD1. Germline CDR1 is SGHAT and CDR2 is FQDESV (reference sequence). This CDR3 has 13 amino acids. CDR3: CISSFNRGHEQYF. CDR3 sequence (DNA): TGTATCAGCAGCTTTAACAGGGGACACGAGCAGTACTTC.